This passage covers 10 T cell receptor beta chains from one sample sequenced in a study of PD-1 blockade in classical Hodgkin lymphoma. Sequencing was performed with immunoSEQ multiplex PCR; in TCRdb, only in-frame clones are kept and a portion is missing. The table records approximately 98,000 clones, 70% to 90% of them present only once. All the patients suffered relapse after autologous stem cell transplantation, and brentuximab vedotin exposure differed. The specimen was peripheral blood mononuclear cells (PBMCs), collected before the second cycle of nivolumab. Every receptor here comes from a human donor with classical Hodgkin lymphoma.

The rearrangement uses TRBV4-1 and TRBJ2-3; 7 nucleotides agree with TRBD2. The germline V gene encodes CDR1 MGHRA and CDR2 YSYEKL. V lost 4 bases, J lost 0 bases, and 7 bases stayed unmatched. The CDR3 has 16 amino acids. The CDR3 DNA reads TGCGCCAGCAGCCCTGGTCCTAGCGGAAGCACAGATACGCAGTATTTT. Translated, it gives CASSPGPSGSTDTQYF.

The chain has TRBV7-9 and TRBJ2-7; 9 bases are a match to TRBD1. Trimming cost V 5 bases and J 3 bases; bases outside gene matches: 8. The CDR3 runs 15 residues. The germline V gene encodes CDR1 SEHNR and CDR2 FQNEAQ (reference sequence). This chain's CDR3 is CASSANRGRIYEQYF. DNA for the CDR3: TGTGCCAGCAGCGCAAACAGGGGGCGAATCTACGAGCAGTACTTC.

The chain uses TRBV7-2 and TRBJ2-7; TRBD1 might be the D (6 bases). CDR3 length: 17 amino acids. CDR1 is SGHTA, CDR2 FQGNSA, per germline. The V end lost 5 bases, the J end lost 0 bases, and 20 bases lay between the germline ends. The DNA of the CDR3 is TGTGCCAGCAGCCCCCTTACAGGGTCTGACTACTCCTACGAGCAGTACTTC. It translates to CASSPLTGSDYSYEQYF.

V usage is TRBV5-1 and J usage is TRBJ2-7; TRBD2 agrees at 9 bases. CDR3 length: 14 amino acids. V lost 3 bases, J lost 5 bases, and 6 bases stayed unmatched. Per germline, CDR1 SGHRS and CDR2 YFSETQ. CDR3 residues: CASSSGTSKNEQYF. As DNA, the CDR3 is TGCGCCAGCAGCTCCGGGACTAGCAAAAACGAGCAGTACTTC.

The CDR3, as DNA: TGTGCCAGTAACCTAGACAGGGCTCATAGCAATCAGCCCCAGCATTTT. Encoded protein: CASNLDRAHSNQPQHF. The chain is built from TRBV19 and TRBJ1-5; 7 bases align to TRBD1. With V trimmed by 7 bases and J by 0 bases, 9 bases remained unmatched. The CDR3 spans 16 residues. Germline lookup yields CDR1 LNHDA and CDR2 SQIVND (reference sequence).

The rearrangement links TRBV19 to TRBJ1-1; D ambiguous. V dropped 3 bases and J dropped 0 bases, with 11 bases sitting between them. This CDR3 spans 15 amino acids. Per the germline V gene, CDR1 is LNHDA and CDR2 is SQIVND (reference sequence). The CDR3 nucleotides read TGTGCCAGTAGTATTGACGGATTAATGAACACTGAAGCTTTCTTT. It specifies CASSIDGLMNTEAFF.

The chain has TRBV4-1 and TRBJ1-5; tentatively, D is TRBD1 (5 bases). Germline V gene sequence: CDR1 MGHRA, CDR2 YSYEKL. Trimming cost V 1 base and J 6 bases, with 19 bases left between them. This CDR3 contains 17 residues. CDR3 sequence (DNA): TGCGCCAGCAGCCAAGGCCGGGACTCCCCCTCGGGTCAGCCCCAGCATTTT. Protein: CASSQGRDSPSGQPQHF.

This clone has just a few counts. This chain connects TRBV11-2 to TRBJ2-4, with 8 bases fitting TRBD1. There are 14 residues in the CDR3. V trimming: 2 bases; J trimming: 6 bases; junction bases outside the gene matches: 3. The germline CDR1 and CDR2 sequences are SGHAT and FQNNGV. Here the CDR3 reads CASSLQGQGNIQYF. The CDR3 nucleotides are TGTGCCAGCAGCTTACAAGGACAGGGAAACATTCAGTACTTC.

The chain recombines TRBV7-9 with TRBJ1-1, with D hard to call. V shed 1 base and J shed 0 bases, with 3 bases lying between them. CDR3 length equals 13 residues. Germline-derived CDR1 and CDR2 are SEHNR and FQNEAQ (reference sequence). The CDR3, as DNA: TGTGCCAGCAGCTTAGGTATGAACACTGAAGCTTTCTTT. This sequence encodes CASSLGMNTEAFF.

The V and J genes are TRBV5-1 and TRBJ2-6; D unclear. CDR1 SGHRS and CDR2 YFSETQ come from the germline V gene. CDR3 size: 15 residues. Trimming cost V 1 base and J 0 bases, with 5 bases left between them. CDR3 coding DNA: TGCGCCAGCAGCTTGATTAGCTCTGGGGCCAACGTCCTGACTTTC. Residues: CASSLISSGANVLTF.